This TCR beta chain was retrieved from a study of PD-L1 blockade in urothelial cancer. Assay used: immunoSEQ multiplex PCR; TCRdb lists only in-frame clones, some missing. Of 95,000 or so clones listed, roughly 84% are singletons. Sample time point: pretreatment peripheral blood. V was clipped by 10 bases and J by 5 bases; unmatched bases: 12. The germline gives CDR1 ENHRY, CDR2 SYGVKD. The CDR3 length is 15 residues. The sequence came from a man in his 60s with urothelial cancer. The specimen was PBMCs, collected around atezolizumab (anti-PD-L1) treatment. V usage is TRBV10-3 and J usage is TRBJ2-3, with TRBD1 matching 10 bases. The CDR3 DNA is TGTGCCACCGGGGATCCGGGACAGGGGATAGATACGCAGTATTTT. This encodes CATGDPGQGIDTQYF.